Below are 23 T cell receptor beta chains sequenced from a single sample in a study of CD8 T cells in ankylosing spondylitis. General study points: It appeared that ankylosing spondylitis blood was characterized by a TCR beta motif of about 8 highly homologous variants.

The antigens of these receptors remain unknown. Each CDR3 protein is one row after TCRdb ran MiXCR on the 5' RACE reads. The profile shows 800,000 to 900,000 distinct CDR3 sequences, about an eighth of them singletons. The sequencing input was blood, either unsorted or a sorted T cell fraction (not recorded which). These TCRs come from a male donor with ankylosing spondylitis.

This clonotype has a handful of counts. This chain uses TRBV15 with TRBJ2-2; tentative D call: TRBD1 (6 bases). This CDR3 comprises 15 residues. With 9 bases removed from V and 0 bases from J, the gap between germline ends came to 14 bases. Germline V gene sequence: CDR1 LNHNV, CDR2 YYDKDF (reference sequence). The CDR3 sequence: CATRRTGSNTGELFF. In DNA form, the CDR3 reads TGTGCCACACGGAGAACAGGGTCGAACACCGGGGAGCTGTTTTTT.

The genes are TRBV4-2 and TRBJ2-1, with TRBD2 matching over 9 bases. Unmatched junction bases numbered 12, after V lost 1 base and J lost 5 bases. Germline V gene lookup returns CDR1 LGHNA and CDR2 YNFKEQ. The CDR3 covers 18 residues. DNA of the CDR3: TGTGCCAGCAGCCAAGGAAGTAGCGGGGGATGGGGTGACAATGAGCAGTTCTTC. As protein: CASSQGSSGGWGDNEQFF.

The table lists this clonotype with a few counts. The CDR3 spells CASSQGGQGKQYF. CDR3 nucleotide sequence: TGTGCCAGCAGCCAAGGGGGACAGGGCAAGCAGTACTTC. The rearrangement joins TRBV3-1 to TRBJ2-7, with TRBD1 matching over 9 bases. The CDR3 is made up of 13 amino acids. Germline assignment: CDR1 LGHDT and CDR2 YNNKEL (reference sequence). Losses at the gene ends were 1 base for V and 8 bases for J; bases not matched to a gene: 3.

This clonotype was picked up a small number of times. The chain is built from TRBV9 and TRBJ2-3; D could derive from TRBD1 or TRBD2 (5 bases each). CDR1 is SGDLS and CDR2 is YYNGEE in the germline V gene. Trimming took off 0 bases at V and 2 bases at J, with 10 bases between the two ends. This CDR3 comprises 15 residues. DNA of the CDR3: TGTGCCAGCAGCGTAGGAGGGACGGCCACAGATACGCAGTATTTT. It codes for CASSVGGTATDTQYF.

The CDR3: CATSRDRNYEQYF. DNA for the CDR3: TGTGCCACCAGCAGAGACAGAAACTACGAGCAGTACTTC. The chain links TRBV15 to TRBJ2-7, with D uncertain. Germline CDR1 is LNHNV and CDR2 is YYDKDF (reference sequence). This CDR3 has 13 amino acids. Trimming shortened V by 0 bases and J by 3 bases, and 6 bases separated the two germline ends.

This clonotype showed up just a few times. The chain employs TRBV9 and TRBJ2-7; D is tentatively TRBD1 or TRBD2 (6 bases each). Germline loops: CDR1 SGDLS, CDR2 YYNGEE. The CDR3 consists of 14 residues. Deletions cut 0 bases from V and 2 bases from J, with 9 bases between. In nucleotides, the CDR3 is TGTGCCAGCAGCGTAGGGGGGGCCCCCTACGAGCAGTACTTC. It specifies CASSVGGAPYEQYF.

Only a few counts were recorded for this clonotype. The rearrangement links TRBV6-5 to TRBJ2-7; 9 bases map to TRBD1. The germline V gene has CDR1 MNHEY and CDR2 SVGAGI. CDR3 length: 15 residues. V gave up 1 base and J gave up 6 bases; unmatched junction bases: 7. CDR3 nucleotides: TGTGCCAGCAGTTACTTTCCGGGACAGGGTTCCGAGCAGTACTTC. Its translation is CASSYFPGQGSEQYF.

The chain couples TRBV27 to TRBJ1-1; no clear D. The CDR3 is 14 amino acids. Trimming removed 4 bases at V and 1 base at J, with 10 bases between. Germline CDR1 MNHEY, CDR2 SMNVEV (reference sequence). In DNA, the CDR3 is TGTGCCAGCAGTTCCCCTATGAAGAACACTGAAGCTTTCTTT. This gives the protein CASSSPMKNTEAFF.

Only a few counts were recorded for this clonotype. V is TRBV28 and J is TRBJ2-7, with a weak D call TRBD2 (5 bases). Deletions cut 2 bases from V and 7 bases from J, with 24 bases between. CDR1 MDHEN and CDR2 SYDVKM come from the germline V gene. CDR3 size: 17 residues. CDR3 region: CASSLGVRWQEAWEQYF. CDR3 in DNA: TGTGCCAGCAGTTTAGGGGTAAGGTGGCAGGAGGCCTGGGAGCAGTACTTC.

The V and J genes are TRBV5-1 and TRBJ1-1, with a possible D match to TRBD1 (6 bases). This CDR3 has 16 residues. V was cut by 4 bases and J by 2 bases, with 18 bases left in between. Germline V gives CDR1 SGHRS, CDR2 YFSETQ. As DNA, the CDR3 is TGCGCCAGCAGCCACGGGACAAATCTTATAAACACTGAAGCTTTCTTT. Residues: CASSHGTNLINTEAFF.

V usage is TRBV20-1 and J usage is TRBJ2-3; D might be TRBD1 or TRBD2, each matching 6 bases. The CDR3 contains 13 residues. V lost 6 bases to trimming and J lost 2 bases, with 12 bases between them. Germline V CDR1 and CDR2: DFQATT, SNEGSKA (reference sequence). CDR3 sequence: CSAEEGVTDTQYF. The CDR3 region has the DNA TGCAGTGCCGAGGAGGGGGTCACAGATACGCAGTATTTT.

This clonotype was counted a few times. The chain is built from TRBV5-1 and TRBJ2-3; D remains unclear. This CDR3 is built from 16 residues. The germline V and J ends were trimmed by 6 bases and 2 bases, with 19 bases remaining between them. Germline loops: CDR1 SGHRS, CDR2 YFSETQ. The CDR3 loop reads CASTPSTAGYTDTQYF. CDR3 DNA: TGCGCCAGCACCCCGTCCACGGCCGGATACACAGATACGCAGTATTTT.

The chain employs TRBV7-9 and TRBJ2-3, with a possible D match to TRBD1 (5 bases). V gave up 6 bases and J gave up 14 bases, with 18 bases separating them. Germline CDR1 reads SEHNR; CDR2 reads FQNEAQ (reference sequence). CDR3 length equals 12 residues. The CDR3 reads CASRKKQAGRYF. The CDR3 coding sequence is TGTGCCAGCAGAAAAAAACAGGCCGGGCGGTATTTT.

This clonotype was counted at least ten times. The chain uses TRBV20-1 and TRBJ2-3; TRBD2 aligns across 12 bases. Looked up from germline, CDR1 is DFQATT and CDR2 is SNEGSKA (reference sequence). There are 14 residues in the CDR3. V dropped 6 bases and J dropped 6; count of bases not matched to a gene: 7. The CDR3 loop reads CSAVTSGGSDTQYF. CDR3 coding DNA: TGCAGTGCCGTGACTAGCGGGGGATCGGATACGCAGTATTTT.

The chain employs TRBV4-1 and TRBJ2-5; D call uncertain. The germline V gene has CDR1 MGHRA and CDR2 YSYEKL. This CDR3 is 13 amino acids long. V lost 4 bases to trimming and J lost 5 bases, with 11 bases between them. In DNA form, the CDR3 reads TGCGCCAGCAGCCTCGCAATCCTGGAGACCCAGTACTTC. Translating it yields CASSLAILETQYF.

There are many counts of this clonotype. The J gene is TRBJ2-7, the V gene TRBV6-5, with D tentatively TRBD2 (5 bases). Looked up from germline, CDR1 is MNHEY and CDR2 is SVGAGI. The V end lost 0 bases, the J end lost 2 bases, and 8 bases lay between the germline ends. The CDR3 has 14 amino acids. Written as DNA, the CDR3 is TGTGCCAGCAGTTACTCTCGGGGAACCTACGAGCAGTACTTC. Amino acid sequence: CASSYSRGTYEQYF.

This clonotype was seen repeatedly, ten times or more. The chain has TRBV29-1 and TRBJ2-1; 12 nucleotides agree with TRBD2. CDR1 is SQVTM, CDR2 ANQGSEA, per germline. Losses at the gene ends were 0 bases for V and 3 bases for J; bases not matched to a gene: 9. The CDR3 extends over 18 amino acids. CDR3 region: CSVEEASGRAPNYNEQFF. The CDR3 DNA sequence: TGCAGCGTTGAAGAGGCTAGCGGGAGGGCCCCAAACTACAATGAGCAGTTCTTC.

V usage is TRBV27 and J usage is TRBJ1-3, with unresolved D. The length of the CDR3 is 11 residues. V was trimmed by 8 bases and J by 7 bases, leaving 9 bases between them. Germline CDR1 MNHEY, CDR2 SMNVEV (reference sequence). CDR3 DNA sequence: TGTGCCAGCCGAGGGTGGAACACCATATATTTT. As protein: CASRGWNTIYF.

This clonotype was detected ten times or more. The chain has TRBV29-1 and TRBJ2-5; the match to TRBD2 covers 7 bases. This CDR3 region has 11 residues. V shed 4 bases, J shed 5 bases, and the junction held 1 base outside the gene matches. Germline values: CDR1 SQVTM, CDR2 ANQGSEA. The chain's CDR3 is CSVVSGETQYF. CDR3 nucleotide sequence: TGCAGCGTTGTTAGCGGGGAGACCCAGTACTTC.

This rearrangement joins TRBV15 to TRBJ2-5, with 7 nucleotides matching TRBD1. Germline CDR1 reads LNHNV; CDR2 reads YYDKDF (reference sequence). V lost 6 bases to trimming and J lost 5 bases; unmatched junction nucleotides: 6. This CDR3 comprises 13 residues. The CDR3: CATRTGTVETQYF. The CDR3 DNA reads TGTGCCACCAGGACGGGGACAGTGGAGACCCAGTACTTC.

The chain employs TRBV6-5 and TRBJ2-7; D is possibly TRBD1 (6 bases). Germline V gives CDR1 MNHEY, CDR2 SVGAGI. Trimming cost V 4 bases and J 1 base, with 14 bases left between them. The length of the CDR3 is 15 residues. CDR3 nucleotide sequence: TGTGCCAGCAGTTCCCACAGGGTCGGGTCCTACGAGCAGTACTTC. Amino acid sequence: CASSSHRVGSYEQYF.

The CDR3 loop is CASRRGTAGTYEQYF. CDR3 in DNA: TGTGCCAGCAGACGTGGGACGGCTGGCACCTACGAGCAGTACTTC. J is TRBJ2-7 and V is TRBV6-1; the D gene could be TRBD1 or TRBD2 (5 bases each). The CDR3 totals 15 residues. The germline gives CDR1 MNHNS, CDR2 SASEGT. Trimming stripped 6 bases from V and 2 bases from J, with 17 bases between.

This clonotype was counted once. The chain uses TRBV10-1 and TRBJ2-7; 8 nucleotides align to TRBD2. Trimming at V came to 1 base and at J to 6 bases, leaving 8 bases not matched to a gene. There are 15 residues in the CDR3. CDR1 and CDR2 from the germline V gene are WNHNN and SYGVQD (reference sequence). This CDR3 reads CASSEYSGRGGEQYF. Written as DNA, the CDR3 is TGCGCCAGCAGTGAGTACAGCGGGAGAGGGGGCGAGCAGTACTTC.